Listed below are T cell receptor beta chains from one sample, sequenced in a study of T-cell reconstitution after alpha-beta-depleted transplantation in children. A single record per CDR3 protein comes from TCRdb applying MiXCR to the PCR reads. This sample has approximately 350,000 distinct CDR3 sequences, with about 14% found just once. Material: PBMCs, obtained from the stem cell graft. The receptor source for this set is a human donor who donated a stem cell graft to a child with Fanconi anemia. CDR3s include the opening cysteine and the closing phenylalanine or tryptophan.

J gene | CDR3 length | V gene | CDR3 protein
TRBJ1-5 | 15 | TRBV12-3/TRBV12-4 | CASTPGPAHNQPQHF
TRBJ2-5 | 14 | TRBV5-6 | CASSSHPTKETQYF
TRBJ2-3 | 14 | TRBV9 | CASSVAAITDTQYF
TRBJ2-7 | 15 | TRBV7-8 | CASIPAGAISHEQYF
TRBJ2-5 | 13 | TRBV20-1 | CSAAGEYQETQYF
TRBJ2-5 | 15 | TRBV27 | CASRRGQQPRETQYF
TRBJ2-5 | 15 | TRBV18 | CASSPVGPPLETQYF
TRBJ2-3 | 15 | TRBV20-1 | CSASVFAEGTDTQYF
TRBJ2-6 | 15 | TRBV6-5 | CASSSPDSGANVLTF
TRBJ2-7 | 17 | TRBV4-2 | CASSQEGLDGGAYEQYF
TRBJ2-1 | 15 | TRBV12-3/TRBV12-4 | CASSLGTTRYNEQFF
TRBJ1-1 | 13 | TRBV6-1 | CASRRQPRREAFF
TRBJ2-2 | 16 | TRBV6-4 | CASSDSVTFNTGELFF
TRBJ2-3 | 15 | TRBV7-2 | CASSFSGPSTDTQYF
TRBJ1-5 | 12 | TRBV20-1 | CSASWENQPQHF
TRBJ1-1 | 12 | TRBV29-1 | CSVESGTGAAFF
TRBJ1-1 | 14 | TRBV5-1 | CASSLGQVGLEAFF
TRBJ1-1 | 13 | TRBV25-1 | CASSEAGQIEAFF
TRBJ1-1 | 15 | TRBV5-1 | CASSSAGPSAGEAFF
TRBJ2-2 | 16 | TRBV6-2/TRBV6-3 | CASSEGSTSLVGELFF
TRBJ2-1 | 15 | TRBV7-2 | CASSFKRQDYNEQFF
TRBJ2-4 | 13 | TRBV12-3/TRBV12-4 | CASSLLGVNIQYF
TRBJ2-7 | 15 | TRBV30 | CAWGWGQRGYYEQYF
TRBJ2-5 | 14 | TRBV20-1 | CSAPWQRGQETQYF
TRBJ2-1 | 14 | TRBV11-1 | CASNTGLAFGEQFF
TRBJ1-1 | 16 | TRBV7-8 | CASSPILIGMNTEAFF
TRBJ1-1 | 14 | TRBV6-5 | CASSYEGGHTEAFF
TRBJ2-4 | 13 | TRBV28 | CASSSDRENIQYF
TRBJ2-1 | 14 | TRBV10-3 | CAISVDSTYNEQFF
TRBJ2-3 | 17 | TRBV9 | CASSAPPDGGAPDTQYF
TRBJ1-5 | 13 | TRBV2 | CASGEAPRRPQHF
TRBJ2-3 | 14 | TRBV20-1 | CSASGPQSADTQYF
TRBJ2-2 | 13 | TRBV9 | CASSVGFTGELFF
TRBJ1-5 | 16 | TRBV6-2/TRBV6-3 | CASSRRPTGSEQPQHF
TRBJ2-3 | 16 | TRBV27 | CASSPRGGWGTDTQYF
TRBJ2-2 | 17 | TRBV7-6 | CASSLESAGANTGELFF